This T cell receptor (beta chain) was sequenced during a study of blood T cell repertoires in COVID-19 (dated by TCRdb to between 2020 and 2021). Describing the broader study: The collaborator samples originated in the United States, Italy and Spain and spanned the acute and convalescent phases of COVID-19. The prospective study material was composed of cDNA or gDNA derived from T cells, B-cell-depleted T cells, or PBMCs. Subjects who had been exposed to COVID-19, were actively infected with it, or had recovered from it provided the deeply sampled blood TCRbeta repertoires that made up the dataset. A freely available public database, intended as a resource for researchers studying the immune response to SARS-CoV-2, is where the repertoires were released. The samples were drawn from two sources: the first 160 participants of the ongoing ImmuneRACE study, and about 1,300 subjects contributed by 6 global collaborators. A de-identified subject ID, COVID-19 status, age in years and sex were almost always included in the sample metadata. Where available, HLA class I and class II types were taken from metadata supplied by the sample provider and were not determined by assay-based typing. Here is what the overall study found, with its caveats: How much clinical and demographic metadata was included differed by source and by participant, and the metadata was provided uncurated.

TCRbeta CDR3 regions were amplified from genomic DNA by means of the immunoSEQ Assay, a bias-controlled multiplex PCR. In the source study's methods: The number of nucleated cells in each sample was estimated from the amplification of reference gene primers within the assay. Sequence reads were collapsed and filtered to measure the absolute abundance of every unique TCRbeta CDR3 rearrangement. For each sample, productive Simpson clonality was calculated as the square root of Simpson's diversity index over productive rearrangements. TCRdb stores this immuneACCESS table with in-frame sequences only. Part of the clones is absent; in the studies checked, under half of the shortfall reflects unresolved V genes, and no reason is known for the rest. That table is the source of V, J and clone size, and D and trimming were worked out from the DNA. The sample includes around 70,000 clones, with 80% to 90% observed a single time. The top ten clonotypes cover approximately 10% of the sample.

Each collaborating institution followed its own protocols to collect whole blood in K2EDTA tubes. Collaborator samples were shipped for TCRbeta analysis as frozen whole blood, isolated PBMCs, or DNA extracted from either sample type. Concerning this clone: Its antigen remains unidentified. Per-base qualities were not stored, and no clone one base away is much larger.

The sample comprised peripheral blood. The sequence came from a woman aged 18-35 years with acute or convalescent COVID-19.

In nucleotide form, the sequence is TGCAGCGTCCGCACCGGGACAGTCTACACAGATACGCAGTATTTT. Its translation reads: CSVRTGTVYTDTQYF. The chain uses TRBV29-1 and TRBJ2-3, with 7 central nucleotides matching TRBD1. The CDR3 goes from the cysteine to the phenylalanine over 15 residues. Here the CDR3 DNA is all that survives: 45 bases in frame from base 1. Germline trimming amounts to 6 bases on V and 2 bases on J, with 11 as the count of junction bases outside the gene matches. The germline V gene provides CDR1 SQVTM and CDR2 ANQGSEA.